The TCR beta chain under discussion was sequenced for a study of T cell responses to AZD1222 COVID-19 vaccine. General study results and limits: An increase in Spike-specific TCR breadth and depth was observed after two AZD1222 doses.

Produced via immunoSEQ multiplex PCR; TCRdb's table is partial and in-frame only. The table includes more than 95,000 clones, over 85% detected once. As regards this clone: The antigen remains unidentified.

Germline V CDR1 and CDR2: DFQATT, SNEGSKA (reference sequence). V shed 3 bases and J shed 6 bases, with 8 bases lying between them. The CDR3 is 12 residues long. The sequencing here drew on peripheral blood, taken on day 0 of AZD1222 vaccination. The chain combines TRBV20-1 with TRBJ2-2; no firm D call. The sequence derives from an adult in good health. CDR3 amino acids: CSASESPGELFF. Written as DNA, the CDR3 is TGCAGTGCTAGTGAGTCCCCCGGGGAGCTGTTTTTT.